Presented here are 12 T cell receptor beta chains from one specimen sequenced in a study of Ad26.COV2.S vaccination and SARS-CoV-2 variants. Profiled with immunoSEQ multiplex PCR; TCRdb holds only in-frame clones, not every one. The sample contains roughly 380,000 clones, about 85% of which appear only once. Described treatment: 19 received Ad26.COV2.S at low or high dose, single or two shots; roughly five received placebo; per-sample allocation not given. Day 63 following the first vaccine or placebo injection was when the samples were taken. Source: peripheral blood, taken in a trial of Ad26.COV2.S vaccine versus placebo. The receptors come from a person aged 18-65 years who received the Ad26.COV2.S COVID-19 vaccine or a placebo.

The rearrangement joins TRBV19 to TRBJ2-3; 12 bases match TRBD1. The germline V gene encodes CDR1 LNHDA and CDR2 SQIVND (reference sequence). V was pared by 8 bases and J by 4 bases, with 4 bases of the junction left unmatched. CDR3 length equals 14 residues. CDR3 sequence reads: CASRGQGAPDTQYF. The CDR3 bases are TGTGCCAGTCGGGGACAGGGGGCTCCAGATACGCAGTATTTT.

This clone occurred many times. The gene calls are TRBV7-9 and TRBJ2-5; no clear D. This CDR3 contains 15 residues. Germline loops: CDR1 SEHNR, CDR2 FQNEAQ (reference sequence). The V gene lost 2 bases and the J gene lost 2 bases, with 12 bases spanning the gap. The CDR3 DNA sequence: TGTGCCAGCAGCTTATCCCGACTTGCACAAGAGACCCAGTACTTC. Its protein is CASSLSRLAQETQYF.

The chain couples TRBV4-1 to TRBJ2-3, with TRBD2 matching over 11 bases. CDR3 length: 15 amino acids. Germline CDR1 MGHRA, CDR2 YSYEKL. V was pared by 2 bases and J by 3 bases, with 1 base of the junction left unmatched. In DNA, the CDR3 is TGCGCCAGCAGCCAAATAGCGGGGGGGACAGATACGCAGTATTTT. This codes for CASSQIAGGTDTQYF.

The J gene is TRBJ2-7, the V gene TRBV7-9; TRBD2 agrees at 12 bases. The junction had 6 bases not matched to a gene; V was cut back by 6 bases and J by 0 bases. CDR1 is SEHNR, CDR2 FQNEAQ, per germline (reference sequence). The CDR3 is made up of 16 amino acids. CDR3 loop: CASRRTSGKSSYEQYF. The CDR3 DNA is TGTGCCAGCAGACGGACTAGCGGGAAATCCTCCTACGAGCAGTACTTC.

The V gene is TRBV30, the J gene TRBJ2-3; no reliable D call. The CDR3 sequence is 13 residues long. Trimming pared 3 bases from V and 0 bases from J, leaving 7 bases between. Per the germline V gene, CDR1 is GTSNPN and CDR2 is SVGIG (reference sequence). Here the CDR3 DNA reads TGTGCCTGGAGCCTCTCCAGCACAGATACGCAGTATTTT. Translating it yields CAWSLSSTDTQYF.

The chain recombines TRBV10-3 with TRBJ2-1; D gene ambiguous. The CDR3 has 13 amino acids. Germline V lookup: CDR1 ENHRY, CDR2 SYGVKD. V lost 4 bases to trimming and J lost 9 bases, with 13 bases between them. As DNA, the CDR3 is TGTGCCATCAGTGGTATTAGGGAAGGTGAGCAGTTCTTC. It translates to CAISGIREGEQFF.

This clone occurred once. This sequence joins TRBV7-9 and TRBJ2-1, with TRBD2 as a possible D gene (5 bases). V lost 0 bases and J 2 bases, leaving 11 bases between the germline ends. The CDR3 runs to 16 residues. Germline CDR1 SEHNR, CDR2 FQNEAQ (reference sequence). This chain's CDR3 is CASSLAGQRPYNEQFF. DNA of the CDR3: TGTGCCAGCAGCTTAGCGGGCCAGCGGCCCTACAATGAGCAGTTCTTC.

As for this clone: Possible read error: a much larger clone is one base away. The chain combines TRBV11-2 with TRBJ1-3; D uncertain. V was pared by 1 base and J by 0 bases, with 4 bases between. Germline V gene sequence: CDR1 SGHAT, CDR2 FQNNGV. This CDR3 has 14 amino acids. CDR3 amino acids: CASSLAGSGNTIYF. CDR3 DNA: TGTGCCAGCAGCTTAGCGGGCTCTGGAAACACCATATATTTT.

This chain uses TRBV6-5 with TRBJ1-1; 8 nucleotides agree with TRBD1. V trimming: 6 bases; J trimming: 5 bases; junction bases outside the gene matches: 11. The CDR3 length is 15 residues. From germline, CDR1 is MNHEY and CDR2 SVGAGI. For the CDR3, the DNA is TGTGCCAGCAGCCCAGGGGGCGGATGGGGGACTGAAGCTTTCTTT. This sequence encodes CASSPGGGWGTEAFF.

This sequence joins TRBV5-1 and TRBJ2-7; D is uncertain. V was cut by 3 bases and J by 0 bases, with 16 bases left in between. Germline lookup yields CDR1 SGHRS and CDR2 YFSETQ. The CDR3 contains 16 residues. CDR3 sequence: CASSSQPPLSSYEQYF. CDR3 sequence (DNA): TGCGCCAGCAGCTCGCAGCCCCCCCTAAGCTCCTACGAGCAGTACTTC. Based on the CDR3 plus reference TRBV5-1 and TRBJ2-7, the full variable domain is KAGVTQTPRYLIKTRGQQVTLSCSPISGHRSVSWYQQTPGQGLQFLFEYFSETQRNKGNFPGRFSGRQFSNSRSEMNVSTLELGDSALYLCASSSQPPLSSYEQYFGPGTRLTVT.

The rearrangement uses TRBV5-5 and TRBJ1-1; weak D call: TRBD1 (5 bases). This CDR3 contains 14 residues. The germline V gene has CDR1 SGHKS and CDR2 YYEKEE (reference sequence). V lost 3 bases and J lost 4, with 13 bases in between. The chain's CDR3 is CASSWGSGVTEAFF. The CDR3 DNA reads TGTGCCAGCAGCTGGGGATCGGGGGTCACTGAAGCTTTCTTT.

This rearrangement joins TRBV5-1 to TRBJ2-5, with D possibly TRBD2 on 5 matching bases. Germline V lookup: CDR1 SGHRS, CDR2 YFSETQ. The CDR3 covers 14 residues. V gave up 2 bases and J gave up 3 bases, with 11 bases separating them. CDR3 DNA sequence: TGCGCCAGCAGCTTCCGGACTGGAGAAGAGACCCAGTACTTC. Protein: CASSFRTGEETQYF. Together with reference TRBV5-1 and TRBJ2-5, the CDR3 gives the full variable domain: KAGVTQTPRYLIKTRGQQVTLSCSPISGHRSVSWYQQTPGQGLQFLFEYFSETQRNKGNFPGRFSGRQFSNSRSEMNVSTLELGDSALYLCASSFRTGEETQYFGPGTRLLVL.